Below, 4 T cell receptor beta chains from the same sample are listed, as sequenced in a study of blood T cell repertoires in COVID-19. Assay used: immunoSEQ multiplex PCR; TCRdb lists only in-frame clones, some missing. The sample includes roughly 45,000 clones, over 80% seen only once; the top ten take approximately 15%. Specimen: peripheral blood. These receptors were obtained from a man aged 60 to 75 with active COVID-19.

The J gene is TRBJ2-3, the V gene TRBV24-1; 8 nucleotides agree with TRBD2. Germline assignment: CDR1 KGHDR and CDR2 SFDVKD. The junction had 12 bases not matched to a gene; V was cut back by 6 bases and J by 2 bases. CDR3 length: 17 residues. This chain's CDR3 is CATSKPQLAENTDTQYF. CDR3 DNA sequence: TGTGCCACCAGTAAACCCCAACTAGCGGAAAACACAGATACGCAGTATTTT.

The rearrangement links TRBV28 to TRBJ1-5; TRBD1 might be the D (5 bases). There are 15 residues in the CDR3. V was clipped by 7 bases and J by 1 base, with 14 bases between them. Germline V gene lookup returns CDR1 MDHEN and CDR2 SYDVKM. In DNA form, the CDR3 reads TGTGCCAGCACCCGGGGGGGGTCGAGCAATCAGCCCCAGCATTTT. This sequence encodes CASTRGGSSNQPQHF.

This chain connects TRBV6-1 to TRBJ1-2; D is possibly TRBD1 (6 bases). V was pared by 3 bases and J by 4 bases, with 18 bases between. Germline V gene lookup returns CDR1 MNHNS and CDR2 SASEGT. This CDR3 is 16 amino acids long. The CDR3 coding sequence is TGTGCCAGCAGTGAGATTCCCCGTACAGGGATCTATGGCTACACCTTC. Its translation is CASSEIPRTGIYGYTF.

The gene calls are TRBV5-1 and TRBJ2-5; maybe TRBD1 (5 bases). Germline V gene lookup returns CDR1 SGHRS and CDR2 YFSETQ. Trimming pared 5 bases from V and 1 base from J, leaving 12 bases between. CDR3 length equals 14 residues. The CDR3 nucleotides are TGCGCCAGCAGGCCGACAGTTCGCCAAGAGACCCAGTACTTC. It is translated as CASRPTVRQETQYF.